This passage covers 8 T cell receptor beta chains from one sample sequenced in a study of blood T cell repertoires in COVID-19. TCRdb keeps only in-frame clones here, not all; method: immunoSEQ multiplex PCR. Counted here are 60,000 to 70,000 clones, just over 85% occurring once; the ten biggest clones make up over 1.1%. Source material: peripheral blood. These receptors were collected from a woman aged 55-70 years with acute or convalescent COVID-19.

The gene calls are TRBV10-3 and TRBJ2-2; 11 nucleotides align to TRBD1. This CDR3 spans 16 amino acids. The germline V gene has CDR1 ENHRY and CDR2 SYGVKD. J gave up 6 bases and V 3 bases, and 6 bases lay outside the gene matches. In DNA form, the CDR3 reads TGTGCCATCAGTGAACCGGGACAGGGGGTCGCCGGGGAGCTGTTTTTT. It encodes CAISEPGQGVAGELFF.

Concerning this clone: The sample has other DNA sequences that encode this CDR3 too. The chain links TRBV15 to TRBJ1-5, with 7 bases lining up with TRBD1. This CDR3 comprises 15 residues. V trimming: 0 bases; J trimming: 4 bases; junction bases outside the gene matches: 3. Per germline, CDR1 LNHNV and CDR2 YYDKDF (reference sequence). CDR3 in DNA: TGTGCCACCAGCAGAGACCCAGGGGGAAATCAGCCCCAGCATTTT. This translates into CATSRDPGGNQPQHF.

This clone turned up a few times. V gene TRBV27 combines with J gene TRBJ1-6, with D maybe TRBD1 (5 bases). The CDR3 loop spans 16 amino acids. The V gene's germline CDR1 is MNHEY and CDR2 SMNVEV (reference sequence). Trimming took off 6 bases at V and 0 bases at J, with 12 bases between the two ends. The CDR3 DNA reads as TGTGCCAGCAGGGAGACAGTGAGCTCCTATAATTCACCCCTCCACTTT. Amino acid sequence: CASRETVSSYNSPLHF.

The chain links TRBV19 to TRBJ1-1; tentative D call: TRBD1 (5 bases). V lost 6 bases and J 4 bases, leaving 12 bases between the germline ends. The CDR3 runs 13 residues. CDR1 is LNHDA, CDR2 SQIVND, per germline (reference sequence). The CDR3 loop reads CASRNTRGTEAFF. The CDR3 DNA follows: TGTGCCAGTAGGAATACAAGGGGCACTGAAGCTTTCTTT.

V and J are TRBV11-2 and TRBJ2-7; D gene unclear. CDR3 length equals 15 residues. CDR1 and CDR2 (germline): SGHAT, FQNNGV. Trimming took 1 base from V and 4 from J, leaving 14 bases between them. The CDR3 region is CASSLGRRLLYEQYF. In DNA form, the CDR3 reads TGTGCCAGCAGCTTAGGCCGTCGACTGCTATACGAGCAGTACTTC. Complete variable domain (other parts from reference TRBV11-2 and TRBJ2-7): EAGVAQSPRYKIIEKRQSVAFWCNPISGHATLYWYQQILGQGPKLLIQFQNNGVVDDSQLPKDRFSAERLKGVDSTLKIQPAKLEDSAVYLCASSLGRRLLYEQYFGPGTRLTVT.

The J gene is TRBJ1-2, the V gene TRBV5-4, with a possible D match to TRBD1 (6 bases). Germline-derived CDR1 and CDR2 are SGHNT and YYREEE (reference sequence). V shed 3 bases and J shed 2 bases, with 17 bases lying between them. The CDR3 loop spans 16 amino acids. The CDR3 sequence is CASSSPSGTSNYGYTF. CDR3 nucleotides: TGTGCCAGCAGCTCCCCCTCAGGGACATCGAACTATGGCTACACCTTC.

Only a few counts were recorded for this clone. V gene TRBV5-8 combines with J gene TRBJ1-1; D ambiguous. CDR1 is SGHTS and CDR2 is YDEGEE in the germline V gene. Trimming shortened V by 6 bases and J by 1 base, and 13 bases separated the two germline ends. The CDR3 covers 14 residues. This CDR3 reads CASNGVQQNTEAFF. CDR3 DNA: TGTGCCAGCAACGGGGTTCAGCAGAACACTGAAGCTTTCTTT.

V usage is TRBV19 and J usage is TRBJ1-3; D is unclear. Trimming shortened V by 3 bases and J by 4 bases, and 7 bases separated the two germline ends. The V gene's germline CDR1 is LNHDA and CDR2 SQIVND (reference sequence). The CDR3 has 13 amino acids. Here the CDR3 reads CASSIGSGNTIYF. CDR3 nucleotides: TGTGCCAGTAGTATTGGCTCCGGAAACACCATATATTTT.